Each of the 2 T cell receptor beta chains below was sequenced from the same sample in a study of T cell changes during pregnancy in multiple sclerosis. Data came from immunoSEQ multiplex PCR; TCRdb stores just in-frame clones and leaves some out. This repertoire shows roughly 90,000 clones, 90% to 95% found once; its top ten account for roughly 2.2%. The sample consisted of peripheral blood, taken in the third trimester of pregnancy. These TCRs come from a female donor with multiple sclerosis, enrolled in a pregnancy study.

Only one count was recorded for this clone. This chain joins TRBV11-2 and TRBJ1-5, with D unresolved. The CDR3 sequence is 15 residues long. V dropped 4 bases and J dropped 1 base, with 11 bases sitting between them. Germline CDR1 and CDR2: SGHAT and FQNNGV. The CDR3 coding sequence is TGTGCCAGCAGCTCGACCCCGGGGAGCAATCAGCCCCAGCATTTT. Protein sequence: CASSSTPGSNQPQHF.

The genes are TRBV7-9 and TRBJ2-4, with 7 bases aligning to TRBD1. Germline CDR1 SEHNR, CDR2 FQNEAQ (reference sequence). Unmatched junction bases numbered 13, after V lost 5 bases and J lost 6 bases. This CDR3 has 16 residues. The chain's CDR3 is CASSEQTGRRANIQYF. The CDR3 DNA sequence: TGTGCCAGCAGCGAACAGACAGGGCGGCGGGCAAACATTCAGTACTTC. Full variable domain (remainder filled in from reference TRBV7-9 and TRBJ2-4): DTGVSQNPRHKITKRGQNVTFRCDPISEHNRLYWYRQTLGQGPEFLTYFQNEAQLEKSRLLSDRFSAERPKGSFSTLEIQRTEQGDSAMYLCASSEQTGRRANIQYFGAGTRLSVL.